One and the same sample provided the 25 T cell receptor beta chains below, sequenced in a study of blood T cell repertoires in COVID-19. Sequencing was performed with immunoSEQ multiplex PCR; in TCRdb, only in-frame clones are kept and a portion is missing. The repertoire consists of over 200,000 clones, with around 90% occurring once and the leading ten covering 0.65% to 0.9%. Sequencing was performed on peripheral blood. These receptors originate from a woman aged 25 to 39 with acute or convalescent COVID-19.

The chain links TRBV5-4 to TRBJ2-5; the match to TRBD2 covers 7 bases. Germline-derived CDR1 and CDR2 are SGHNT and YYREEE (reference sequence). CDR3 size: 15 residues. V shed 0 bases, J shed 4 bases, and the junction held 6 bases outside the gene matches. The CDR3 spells CASSLAAGVAETQYF. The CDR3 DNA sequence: TGTGCCAGCAGCTTGGCCGCGGGAGTTGCAGAGACCCAGTACTTC.

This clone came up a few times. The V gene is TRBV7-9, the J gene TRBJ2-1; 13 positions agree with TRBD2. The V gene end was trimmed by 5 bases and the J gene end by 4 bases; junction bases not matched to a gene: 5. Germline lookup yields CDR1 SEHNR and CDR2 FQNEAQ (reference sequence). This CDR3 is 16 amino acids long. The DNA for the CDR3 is TGTGCCAGCAGCATGCGACTAGCGGGAGGTTACAATGAGCAGTTCTTC. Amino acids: CASSMRLAGGYNEQFF.

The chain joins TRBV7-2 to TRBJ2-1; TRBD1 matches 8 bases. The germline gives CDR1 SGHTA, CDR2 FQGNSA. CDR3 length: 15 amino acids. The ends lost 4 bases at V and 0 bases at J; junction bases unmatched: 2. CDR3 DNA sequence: TGTGCCAGCAGCTCAACAGGGGGCTCCTACAATGAGCAGTTCTTC. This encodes CASSSTGGSYNEQFF.

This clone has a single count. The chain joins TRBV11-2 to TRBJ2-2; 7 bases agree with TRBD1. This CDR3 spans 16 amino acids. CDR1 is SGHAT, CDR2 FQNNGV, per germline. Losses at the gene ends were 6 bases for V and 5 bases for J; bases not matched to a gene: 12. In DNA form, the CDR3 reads TGTGCCAGCAGTCTAAGAACGACAGGGCGAACCGGGGAGCTGTTTTTT. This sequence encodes CASSLRTTGRTGELFF.

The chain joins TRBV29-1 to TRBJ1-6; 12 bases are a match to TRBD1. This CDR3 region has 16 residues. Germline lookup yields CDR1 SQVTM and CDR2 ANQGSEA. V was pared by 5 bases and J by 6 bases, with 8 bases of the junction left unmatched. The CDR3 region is CSVTPGTGGPNSPLHF. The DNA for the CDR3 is TGCAGCGTTACTCCCGGGACAGGGGGCCCTAATTCACCCCTCCACTTT.

DNA of the CDR3: TGTGCCAGCAGCGTAGATTTAGCGGGAGTTTTGGAGACCCAGTACTTC. It specifies CASSVDLAGVLETQYF. The V call is TRBV9, the J call TRBJ2-5; TRBD2 agrees at 9 bases. Germline loops: CDR1 SGDLS, CDR2 YYNGEE. The CDR3 spans 16 residues. V lost 0 bases to trimming and J lost 5 bases; unmatched junction nucleotides: 8.

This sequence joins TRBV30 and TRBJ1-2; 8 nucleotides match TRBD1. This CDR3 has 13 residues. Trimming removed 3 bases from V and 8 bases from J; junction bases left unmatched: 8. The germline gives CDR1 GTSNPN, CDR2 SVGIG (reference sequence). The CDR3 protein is CAWRFRGRVGYTF. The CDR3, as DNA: TGTGCCTGGAGATTCAGGGGGCGCGTCGGCTACACCTTC.

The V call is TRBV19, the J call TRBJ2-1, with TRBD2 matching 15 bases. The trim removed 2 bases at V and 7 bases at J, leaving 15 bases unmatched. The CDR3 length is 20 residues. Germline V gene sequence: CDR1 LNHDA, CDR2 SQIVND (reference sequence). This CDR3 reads CASSIIPGTSGRRVFNEQFF. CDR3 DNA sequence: TGTGCCAGTAGTATAATCCCCGGGACTAGCGGGAGGAGGGTGTTTAATGAGCAGTTCTTC.

CDR3 DNA: TGTGCCTGGAGAGGACAGGGCTCCTACAATGAGCAGTTCTTC. Translating it yields CAWRGQGSYNEQFF. The gene calls are TRBV30 and TRBJ2-1; 8 nucleotides match TRBD1. Trimming at V came to 3 bases and at J to 0 bases, leaving 1 base not matched to a gene. Germline CDR1 reads GTSNPN; CDR2 reads SVGIG (reference sequence). CDR3 length: 14 amino acids.

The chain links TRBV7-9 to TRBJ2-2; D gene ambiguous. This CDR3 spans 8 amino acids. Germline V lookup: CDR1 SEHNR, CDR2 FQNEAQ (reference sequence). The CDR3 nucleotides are TGTGGGCCCGGGGAGCTGTTTTTT. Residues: CGPGELFF.

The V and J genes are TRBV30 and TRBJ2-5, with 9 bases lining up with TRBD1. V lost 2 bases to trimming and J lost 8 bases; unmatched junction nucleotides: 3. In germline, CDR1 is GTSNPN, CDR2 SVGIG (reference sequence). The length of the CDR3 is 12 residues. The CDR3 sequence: CAWSSTGGTQYF. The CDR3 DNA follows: TGTGCCTGGAGTTCTACAGGGGGCACCCAGTACTTC.

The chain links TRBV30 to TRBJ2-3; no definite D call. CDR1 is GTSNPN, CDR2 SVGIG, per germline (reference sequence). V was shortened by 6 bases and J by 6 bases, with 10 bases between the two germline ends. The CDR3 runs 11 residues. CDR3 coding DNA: TGTGCCTGCAAGATCGCGGATACGCAGTATTTT. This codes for CACKIADTQYF.

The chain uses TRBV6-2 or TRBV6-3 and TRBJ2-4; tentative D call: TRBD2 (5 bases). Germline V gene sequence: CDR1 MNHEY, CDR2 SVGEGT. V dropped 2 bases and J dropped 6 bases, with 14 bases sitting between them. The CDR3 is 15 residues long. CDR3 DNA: TGTGCCAGCAGTTACGATCTGCGGGTCGGAAACATTCAGTACTTC. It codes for CASSYDLRVGNIQYF.

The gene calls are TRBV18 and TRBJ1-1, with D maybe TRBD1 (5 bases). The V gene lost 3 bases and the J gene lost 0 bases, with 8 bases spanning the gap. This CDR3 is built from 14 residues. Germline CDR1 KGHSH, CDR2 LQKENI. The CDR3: CASSPTVMNTEAFF. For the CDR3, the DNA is TGTGCCAGCTCACCGACAGTCATGAACACTGAAGCTTTCTTT.

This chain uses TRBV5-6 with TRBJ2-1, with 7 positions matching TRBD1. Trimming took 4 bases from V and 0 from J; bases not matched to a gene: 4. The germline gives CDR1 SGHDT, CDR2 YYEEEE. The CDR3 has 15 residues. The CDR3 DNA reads TGTGCCAGCAGCCTGTGGGACAGCTCCTACAATGAGCAGTTCTTC. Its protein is CASSLWDSSYNEQFF. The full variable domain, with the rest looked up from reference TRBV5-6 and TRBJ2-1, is DAGVTQSPTHLIKTRGQQVTLRCSPKSGHDTVSWYQQALGQGPQFIFQYYEEEERQRGNFPDRFSGHQFPNYSSELNVNALLLGDSALYLCASSLWDSSYNEQFFGPGTRLTVL.

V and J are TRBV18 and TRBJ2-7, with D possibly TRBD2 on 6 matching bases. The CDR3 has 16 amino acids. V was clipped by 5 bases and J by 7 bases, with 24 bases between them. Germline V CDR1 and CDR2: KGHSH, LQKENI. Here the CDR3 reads CASSFTGTSVLWEQYF. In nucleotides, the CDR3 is TGTGCCAGCTCATTTACCGGGACTTCAGTTCTGTGGGAGCAGTACTTC.

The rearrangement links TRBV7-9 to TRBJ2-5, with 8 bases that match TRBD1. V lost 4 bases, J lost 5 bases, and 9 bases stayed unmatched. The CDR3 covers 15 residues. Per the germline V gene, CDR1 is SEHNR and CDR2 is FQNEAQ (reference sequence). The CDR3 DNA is TGTGCCAGCAGCTACGGCGCAGGGGGCCGGGAGACCCAGTACTTC. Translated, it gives CASSYGAGGRETQYF.

CDR3 coding DNA: TGCAGCGTCCCATCCGGGACAGCCGGGAGGACTAGCGGGAACTTAGCTGCAGATACGCAGTATTTT. Translating gives CSVPSGTAGRTSGNLAADTQYF. J is TRBJ2-3 and V is TRBV29-1, with 12 bases matching TRBD2. The CDR3 runs to 22 residues. J gave up 4 bases and V 6 bases, and 29 bases lay outside the gene matches. The germline CDR1 and CDR2 sequences are SQVTM and ANQGSEA.

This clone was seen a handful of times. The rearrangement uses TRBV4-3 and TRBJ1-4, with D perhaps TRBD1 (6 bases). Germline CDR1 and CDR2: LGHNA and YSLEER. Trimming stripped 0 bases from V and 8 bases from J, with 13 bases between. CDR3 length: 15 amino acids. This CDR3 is CASSQEGRGLEKLFF. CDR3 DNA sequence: TGCGCCAGCAGCCAAGAAGGCAGGGGTTTGGAAAAACTGTTTTTT.

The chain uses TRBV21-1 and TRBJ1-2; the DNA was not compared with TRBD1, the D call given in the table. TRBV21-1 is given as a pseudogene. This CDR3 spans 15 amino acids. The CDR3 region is CASSKWQVIDYGYTF. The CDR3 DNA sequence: TGTGCCAGCAGCAAATGGCAAGTAATTGATTATGGCTACACCTTC.

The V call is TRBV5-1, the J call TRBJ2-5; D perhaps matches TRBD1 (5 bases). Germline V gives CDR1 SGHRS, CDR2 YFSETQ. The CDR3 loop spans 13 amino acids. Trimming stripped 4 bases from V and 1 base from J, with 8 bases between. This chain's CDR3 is CASSPTAQETQYF. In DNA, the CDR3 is TGCGCCAGCAGCCCGACAGCCCAAGAGACCCAGTACTTC.

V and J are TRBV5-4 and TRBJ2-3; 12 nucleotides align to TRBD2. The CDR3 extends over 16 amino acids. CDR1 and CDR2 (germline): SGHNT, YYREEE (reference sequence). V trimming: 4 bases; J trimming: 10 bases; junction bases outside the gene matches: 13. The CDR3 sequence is CASSMGLAGFEGAQYF. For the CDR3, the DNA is TGTGCCAGCAGCATGGGACTAGCGGGCTTCGAAGGGGCGCAGTATTTT.

CDR3 DNA sequence: TGTGCCAGCACCAACAACAGAGCGGCCTACGAGCAGTACTTC. It encodes CASTNNRAAYEQYF. V and J are TRBV7-9 and TRBJ2-7; possible D gene TRBD2, 5 bases. The V gene lost 7 bases and the J gene lost 2 bases, with 15 bases spanning the gap. Germline values: CDR1 SEHNR, CDR2 FQNEAQ (reference sequence). The CDR3 length is 14 residues.

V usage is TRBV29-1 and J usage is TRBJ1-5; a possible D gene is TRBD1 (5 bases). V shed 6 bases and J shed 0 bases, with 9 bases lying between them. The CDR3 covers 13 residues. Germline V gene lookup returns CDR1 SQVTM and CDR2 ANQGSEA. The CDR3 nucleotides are TGCAGCGTCCTACAGGATAGCAATCAGCCCCAGCATTTT. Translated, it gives CSVLQDSNQPQHF.

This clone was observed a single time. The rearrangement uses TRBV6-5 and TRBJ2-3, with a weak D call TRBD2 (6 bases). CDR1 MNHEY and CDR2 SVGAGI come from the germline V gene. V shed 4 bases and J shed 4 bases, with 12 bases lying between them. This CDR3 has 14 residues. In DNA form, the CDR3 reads TGTGCCAGCAGTTCGGAGGGTAGGTCAGATACGCAGTATTTT. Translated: CASSSEGRSDTQYF.